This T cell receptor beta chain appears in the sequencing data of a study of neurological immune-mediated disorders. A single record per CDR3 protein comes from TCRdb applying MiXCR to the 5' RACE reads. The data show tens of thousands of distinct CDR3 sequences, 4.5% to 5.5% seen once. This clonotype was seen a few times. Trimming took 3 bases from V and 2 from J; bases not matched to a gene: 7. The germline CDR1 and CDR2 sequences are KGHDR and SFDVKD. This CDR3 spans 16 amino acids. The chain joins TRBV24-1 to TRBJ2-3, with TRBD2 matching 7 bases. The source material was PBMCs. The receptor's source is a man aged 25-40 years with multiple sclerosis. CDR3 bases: TGTGCCACCAGTGATGGTCAGCGGGGTATCACAGATACGCAGTATTTT. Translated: CATSDGQRGITDTQYF.